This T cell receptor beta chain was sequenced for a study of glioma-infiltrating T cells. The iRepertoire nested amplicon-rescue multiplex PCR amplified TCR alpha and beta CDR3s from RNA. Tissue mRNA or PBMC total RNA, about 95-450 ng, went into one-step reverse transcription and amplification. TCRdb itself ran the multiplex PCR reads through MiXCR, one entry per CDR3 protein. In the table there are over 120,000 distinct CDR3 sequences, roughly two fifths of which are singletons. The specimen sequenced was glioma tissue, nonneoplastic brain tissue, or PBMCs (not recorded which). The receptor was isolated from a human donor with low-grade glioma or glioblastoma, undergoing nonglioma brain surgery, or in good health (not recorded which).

DNA for the CDR3: TGTGCCAGCAGTACCGAGGGGCCCGAGCAGTACTTC. Translation: CASSTEGPEQYF. J is TRBJ2-7 and V is TRBV7-9; the D call may be TRBD1 or TRBD2 (5 bases each). The V and J ends lost 6 bases and 6 bases respectively, with 12 bases between them. Germline V CDR1 and CDR2: SEHNR, FQNEAQ (reference sequence). The length of the CDR3 is 12 residues.